One sample yielded the 14 T cell receptor beta chains listed below, sequenced in a study of tumor-infiltrating lymphocytes in primary liver carcinoma. TCR beta cDNA was made from approximately 540 ng total RNA with a constant-region primer. Generation of the TCR beta libraries relied on three nested multiplex PCR rounds using slightly modified ARM-PCR. Use of TRBV1-TRBV30 forward primers with a C-beta reverse primer characterized the first two PCR rounds, which lasted nine to eleven cycles each. TCRdb passed the multiplex PCR reads through MiXCR, listing each CDR3 protein once. Among roughly 78,000 distinct CDR3 sequences listed, 60% to 80% were seen once. Unsorted bulk tissue, about 20-32 mg of it, served as the source for co-extraction of RNA and DNA. Sequenced input: liver tumor tissue from sampling region 4. Regarding subset: tumor region T4, right-lateral pole. Receptor source: a woman in her sixties with primary liver carcinoma and hepatitis B virus infection.

As to this clonotype: Compared with germline, one end of the junction differs, possibly owing to a read error. This chain joins TRBV11-3 and TRBJ2-1, with 7 bases lining up with TRBD2. The CDR3 extends over 17 amino acids. Germline values: CDR1 SGHNT, CDR2 YENEEA. CDR3 amino acids: CASSLGRGECGIDEQFF. The CDR3 DNA sequence: TGTGCCAGCAGCTTAGGTCGGGGGGAGTGTGGTATCGATGAGCAGTTTTTC.

The chain employs TRBV28 and TRBJ2-4; 9 bases agree with TRBD1. The ends lost 9 bases at V and 0 bases at J; junction bases unmatched: 12. The germline gives CDR1 MDHEN, CDR2 SYDVKM. The CDR3 totals 17 residues. As DNA, the CDR3 is TGTGCCAGAAGAACCGGGACAGGGATTGTAGCCAAAAACATTCAGTACTTC. It is translated as CARRTGTGIVAKNIQYF. Together with reference TRBV28 and TRBJ2-4, the CDR3 gives the full variable domain: DVKVTQSSRYLVKRTGEKVFLECVQDMDHENMFWYRQDPGLGLRLIYFSYDVKMKEKGDIPEGYSVSREKKERFSLILESASTNQTSMYLCARRTGTGIVAKNIQYFGAGTRLSVL.

Comments on this clonotype: At one end the junction does not follow the germline gene, possibly because of a read error. This sequence joins TRBV11-2 and TRBJ1-6; D remains ambiguous. The CDR3 runs to 13 residues. CDR1 SGHAT and CDR2 FQNNGV come from the germline V gene. CDR3: CASNLHPGSPFHF. DNA for the CDR3: TGTGCCAGCAACTTACATCCGGGATCACCCTTCCACTTT. The full variable domain, its missing parts supplied by reference TRBV11-2 and TRBJ1-6, is EAGVAQSPRYKIIEKRQSVAFWCNPISGHATLYWYQQILGQGPKLLIQFQNNGVVDDSQLPKDRFSAERLKGVDSTLKIQPAKLEDSAVYLCASNLHPGSPFHFGNGTRLTVT.

On this clonotype: Because the CDR3 is missing its conserved closing phenylalanine or tryptophan, this is likely a read error. The chain recombines TRBV28 with TRBJ1-4; TRBD1 agrees at 8 bases. Germline CDR1 reads MDHEN; CDR2 reads SYDVKM. The CDR3 is 13 amino acids. Trimming at V came to 5 bases and at J to 8 bases, leaving 4 bases not matched to a gene. The CDR3 here is CASSRTGFEKLFL. The CDR3, as DNA: TGTGCCAGCAGTCGGACAGGGTTCGAAAAACTGTTTCTT.

The chain joins TRBV28 to TRBJ2-1, with 12 bases aligning to TRBD2. Germline lookup yields CDR1 MDHEN and CDR2 SYDVKM. V gave up 11 bases and J gave up 13 bases; unmatched junction bases: 15. There are 14 residues in the CDR3. CDR3 amino acids: CAGQTSGSKIEQFF. The CDR3 DNA follows: TGTGCCGGCCAGACTAGCGGGAGCAAAATTGAACAGTTCTTC. Based on the CDR3 plus reference TRBV28 and TRBJ2-1, the full variable domain is DVKVTQSSRYLVKRTGEKVFLECVQDMDHENMFWYRQDPGLGLRLIYFSYDVKMKEKGDIPEGYSVSREKKERFSLILESASTNQTSMYLCAGQTSGSKIEQFFGPGTRLTVL.

This clonotype was counted ten times or more. The chain links TRBV14 to TRBJ2-6; D remains unclear. Trimming left V 3 bases short and J 4 bases short, with 10 bases between. CDR1 and CDR2 (germline): SGHDN, FVKESK. The CDR3 is made up of 15 amino acids. The CDR3 here is CASSQIGTGANVLTF. In DNA form, the CDR3 reads TGTGCCAGCAGCCAGATAGGAACCGGGGCCAACGTCCTGACTTTC.

The chain links TRBV20-1 to TRBJ2-1, with 9 bases fitting TRBD2. Germline CDR1 reads DFQATT; CDR2 reads SNEGSKA (reference sequence). This CDR3 comprises 17 residues. Germline trimming cut 0 bases from V and 3 bases from J; bases unmatched to any gene: 9. The DNA for the CDR3 is TGCAGTGCTAGAGATTTGGGTCTAGCGGGAATCTACAATGAGCAGTTCTTC. Translation gives CSARDLGLAGIYNEQFF.

Details on this clonotype: This CDR3 is missing its conserved last phenylalanine or tryptophan, likely due to a read error. This chain joins TRBV6-9 and TRBJ2-1; 8 bases match TRBD2. The CDR3 loop spans 16 amino acids. CDR1 and CDR2 from the germline V gene are MNHGY and SVAAGI. Losses at the gene ends were 8 bases for V and 4 bases for J; bases not matched to a gene: 13. CDR3 loop: CASDFTSGRYYNEQFL. The CDR3 DNA reads TGTGCCAGCGACTTTACAAGCGGGAGATATTACAATGAGCAGTTCTTA.

The chain carries TRBV12-3 or TRBV12-4 and TRBJ2-7; D may correspond to TRBD1 or TRBD2 (6 bases each). V shed 9 bases and J shed 0 bases, with 15 bases lying between them. CDR3 size: 14 residues. CDR3: CASRGAGNSYEQYF. The CDR3 DNA is TGTGCCAGTAGGGGGGCAGGGAACTCCTACGAGCAGTACTTC.

A remark on this clonotype: This is likely a read error, given that the CDR3 carries no conserved phenylalanine or tryptophan at its end. The chain links TRBV11-3 to TRBJ2-7; 9 bases fit TRBD2. The V gene's germline CDR1 is SGHNT and CDR2 YENEEA. The CDR3 loop spans 20 amino acids. With V trimmed by 0 bases and J by 2 bases, 17 bases remained unmatched. CDR3 sequence (DNA): TGTGCCAGCAGCTTAGAAGCTAGCGGGAAACATCTTCGGGCAACCTACGAGCAGTACTAC. It yields the protein CASSLEASGKHLRATYEQYY.

By share, this clonotype ranks as medium-sized (0.01 to 0.1%). This sequence joins TRBV6-1 and TRBJ2-3; 7 bases map to TRBD2. The junction had 6 bases not matched to a gene; V was cut back by 10 bases and J by 2 bases. The germline V gene has CDR1 MNHNS and CDR2 SASEGT. The CDR3 runs 13 residues. The DNA for the CDR3 is TGTGCCACCAAAGCGGGGCCCACAGATACGCAGTATTTT. Translation: CATKAGPTDTQYF.

Comments on this clonotype: This likely comes from a read error, as the CDR3 has no conserved phenylalanine or tryptophan at its end. This chain connects TRBV11-2 to TRBJ2-4; the D call may be TRBD1 or TRBD2 (5 bases each). Trimming pared 4 bases from V and 4 bases from J, leaving 11 bases between. Germline V gives CDR1 SGHAT, CDR2 FQNNGV. This CDR3 spans 14 amino acids. The CDR3 bases are TGTGCCAGCAGCTCGGTGGGACCGAAAAACATTCAGTACCTC. Translating it yields CASSSVGPKNIQYL.

This clonotype was seen ten or more times. This chain joins TRBV28 and TRBJ2-2, with D possibly TRBD1 on 5 matching bases. The germline gives CDR1 MDHEN, CDR2 SYDVKM. The CDR3 totals 15 residues. Trimming stripped 2 bases from V and 4 bases from J, with 11 bases between. For the CDR3, the DNA is TGTGCCAGCAGTTTAGCAGGGTCGAGCACCGGGGAGCTGTTTTTT. This encodes CASSLAGSSTGELFF.

Notes on this clonotype: The CDR3 does not close with the conserved phenylalanine or tryptophan, likely indicating a read error. The gene calls are TRBV5-4 and TRBJ2-1; 9 bases fit TRBD1. Germline V gene lookup returns CDR1 SGHNT and CDR2 YYREEE (reference sequence). The CDR3 contains 15 residues. Trimming removed 5 bases from V and 9 bases from J; junction bases left unmatched: 12. The CDR3 DNA is TGTGCCAGCAGTCTCCGTGGACAGGGGAACAGTGAGCAGTTCTAC. Protein: CASSLRGQGNSEQFY.